This T cell receptor (beta chain) was retrieved from a study of cytomegalovirus exposure and HLA in healthy donors. Study-level background: The roughly 100 million unique TCR beta sequences, from about 170 million T cells, were found by an earlier analysis.

About this clone: No antigen is known for it.

In germline, CDR1 is MNHEY, CDR2 SVGAGI. CDR3 length: 14 residues. V dropped 0 bases and J dropped 12 bases, with 16 bases sitting between them. PCR was performed using 60 Vbeta and 13 Jbeta primers. Produced via immunoSEQ multiplex PCR; TCRdb's table is partial and in-frame only. The profile covers about 200,000 clones, with approximately 78% appearing a single time and approximately 6.5% taken by the ten largest. General observations from the study: In a later analysis, a missense DCLRE1C variant was linked to TCR beta V- and J-gene trimming.

The chain has TRBV6-5 and TRBJ2-3, with D maybe TRBD1 (6 bases). This receptor was identified in a woman in her fifties or sixties in good health and CMV-seropositive. Sequencing used PBMCs. The CDR3 spells CASSYSLDSLQQYF. The CDR3 coding sequence is TGTGCCAGCAGTTACTCGTTGGACAGTTTGCAACAGTATTTT.